The present T cell receptor (beta chain) was sequenced within a study of CD8 T cells in Susac syndrome. Study in general: Among the sequenced Susac syndrome patients, roughly six had active disease while eight or nine were in remission.

Looked up from germline, CDR1 is SGHRS and CDR2 is YFSETQ. The CDR3 runs to 13 residues. Trimming removed 5 bases from V and 6 bases from J, with 12 bases in between. RNA was extracted with the RNeasy kit, and a quantity of about 0.5 to 1 ug was reverse transcribed using random hexamers. Across 54 Vbeta and 13 Jbeta, TCR beta CDR3 was amplified with immunoSEQ multiplex PCR. TCRdb used MiXCR to reprocess the immunoSEQ multiplex PCR reads, holding one entry per CDR3 protein. This repertoire shows fewer than 90,000 distinct CDR3 sequences, 94% found once; its top ten account for roughly 0.88%. TCR beta from blood CD8+ and CD4+ T cells was sequenced. Negative isolation yielded CD8+ and CD4+ T cells; FACS enriched TEMRA cells.

The sequencing input was CD8+ T cells from PBMCs. The rearrangement joins TRBV5-1 to TRBJ2-1; D is perhaps TRBD2 (6 bases). The sequence derives from a human donor with Susac syndrome. CDR3 protein: CASSTSLINEQFF. DNA for the CDR3: TGCGCCAGCAGTACTAGCCTCATCAATGAGCAGTTCTTC.